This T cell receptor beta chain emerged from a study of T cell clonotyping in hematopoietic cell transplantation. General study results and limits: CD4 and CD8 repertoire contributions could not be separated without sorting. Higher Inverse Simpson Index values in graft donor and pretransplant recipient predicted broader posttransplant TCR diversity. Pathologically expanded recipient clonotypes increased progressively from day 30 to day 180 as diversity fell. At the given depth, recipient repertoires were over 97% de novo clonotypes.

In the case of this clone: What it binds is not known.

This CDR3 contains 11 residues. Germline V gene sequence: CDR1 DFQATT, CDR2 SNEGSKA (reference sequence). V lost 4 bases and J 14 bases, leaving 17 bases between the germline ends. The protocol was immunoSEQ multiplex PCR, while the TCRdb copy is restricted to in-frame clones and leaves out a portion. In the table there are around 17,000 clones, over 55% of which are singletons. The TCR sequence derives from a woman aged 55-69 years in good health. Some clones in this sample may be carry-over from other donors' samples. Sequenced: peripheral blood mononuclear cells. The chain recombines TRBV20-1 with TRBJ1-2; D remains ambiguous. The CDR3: CSAMIRERKTF. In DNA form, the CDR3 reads TGCAGTGCTATGATTCGGGAAAGGAAGACCTTC.